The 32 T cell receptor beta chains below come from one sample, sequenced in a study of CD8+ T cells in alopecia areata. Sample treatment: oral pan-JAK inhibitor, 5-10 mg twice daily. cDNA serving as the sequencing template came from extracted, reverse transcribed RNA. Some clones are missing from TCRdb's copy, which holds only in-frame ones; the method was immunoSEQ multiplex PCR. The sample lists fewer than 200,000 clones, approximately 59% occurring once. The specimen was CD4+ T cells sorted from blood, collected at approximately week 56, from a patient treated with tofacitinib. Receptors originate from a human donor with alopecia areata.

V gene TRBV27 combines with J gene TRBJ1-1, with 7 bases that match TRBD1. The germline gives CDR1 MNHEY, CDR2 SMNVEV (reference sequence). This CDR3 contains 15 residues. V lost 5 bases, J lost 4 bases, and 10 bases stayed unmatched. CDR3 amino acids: CASSGATGISTEAFF. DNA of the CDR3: TGTGCCAGCAGTGGAGCGACAGGGATCTCCACTGAAGCTTTCTTT.

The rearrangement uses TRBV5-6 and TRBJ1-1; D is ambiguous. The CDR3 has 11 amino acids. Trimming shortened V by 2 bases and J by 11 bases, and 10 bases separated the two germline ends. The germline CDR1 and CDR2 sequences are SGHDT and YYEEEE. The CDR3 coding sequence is TGTGCCAGCAGCTTACCGCGGGTGGCTTTCTTT. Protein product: CASSLPRVAFF.

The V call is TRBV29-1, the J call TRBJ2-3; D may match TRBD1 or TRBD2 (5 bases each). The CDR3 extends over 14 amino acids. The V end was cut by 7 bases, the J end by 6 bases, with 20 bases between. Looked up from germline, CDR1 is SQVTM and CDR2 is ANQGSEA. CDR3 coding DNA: TGCAGCGGTACAATCCGGGACGCAGGGGATACGCAGTATTTT. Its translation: CSGTIRDAGDTQYF.

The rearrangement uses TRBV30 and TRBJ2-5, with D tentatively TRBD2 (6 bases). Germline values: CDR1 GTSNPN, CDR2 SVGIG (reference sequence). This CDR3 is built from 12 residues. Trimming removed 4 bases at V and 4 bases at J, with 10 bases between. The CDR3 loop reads CAWMEGRETQYF. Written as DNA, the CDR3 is TGTGCCTGGATGGAGGGTAGAGAGACCCAGTACTTC. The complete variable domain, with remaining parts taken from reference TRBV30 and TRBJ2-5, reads SQTIHQWPATLVQPVGSPLSLECTVEGTSNPNLYWYRQAAGRGLQLLFYSVGIGQISSEVPQNLSASRPQDRQFILSSKKLLLSDSGFYLCAWMEGRETQYFGPGTRLLVL.

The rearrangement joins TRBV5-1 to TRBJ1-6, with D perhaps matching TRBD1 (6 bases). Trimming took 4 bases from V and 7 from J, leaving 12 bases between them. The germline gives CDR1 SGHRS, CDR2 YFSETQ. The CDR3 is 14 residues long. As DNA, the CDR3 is TGCGCCAGCAGCCCCCGGGACAAAAATTCACCCCTCCACTTT. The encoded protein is CASSPRDKNSPLHF.

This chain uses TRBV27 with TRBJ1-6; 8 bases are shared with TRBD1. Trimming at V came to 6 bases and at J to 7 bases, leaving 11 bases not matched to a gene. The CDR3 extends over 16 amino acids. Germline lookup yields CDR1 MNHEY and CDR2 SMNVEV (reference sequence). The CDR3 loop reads CASRKSTGTGNSPLHF. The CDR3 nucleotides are TGTGCCAGCAGAAAATCGACCGGGACAGGCAATTCACCCCTCCACTTT.

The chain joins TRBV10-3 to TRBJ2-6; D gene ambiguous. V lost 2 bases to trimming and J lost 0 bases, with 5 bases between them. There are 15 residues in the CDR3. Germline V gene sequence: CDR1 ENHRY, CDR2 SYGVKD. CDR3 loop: CAISEGFSGANVLTF. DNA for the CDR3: TGTGCCATCAGTGAGGGATTCTCTGGGGCCAACGTCCTGACTTTC.

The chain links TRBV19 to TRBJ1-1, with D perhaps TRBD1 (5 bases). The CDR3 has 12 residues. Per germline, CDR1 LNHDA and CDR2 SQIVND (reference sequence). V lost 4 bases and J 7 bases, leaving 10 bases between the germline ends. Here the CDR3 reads CASSTGRNEAFF. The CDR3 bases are TGTGCCAGTAGTACGGGACGGAATGAAGCTTTCTTT.

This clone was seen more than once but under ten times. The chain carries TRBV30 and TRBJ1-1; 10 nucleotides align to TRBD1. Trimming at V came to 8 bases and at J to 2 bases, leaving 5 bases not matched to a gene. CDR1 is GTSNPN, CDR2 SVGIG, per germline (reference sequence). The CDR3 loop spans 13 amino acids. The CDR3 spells CARDRGPNTEAFF. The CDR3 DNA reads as TGTGCCCGGGACAGGGGACCAAACACTGAAGCTTTCTTT.

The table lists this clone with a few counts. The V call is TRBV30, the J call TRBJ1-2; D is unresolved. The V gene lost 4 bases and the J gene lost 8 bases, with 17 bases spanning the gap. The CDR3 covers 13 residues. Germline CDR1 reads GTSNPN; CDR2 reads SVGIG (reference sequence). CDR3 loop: CAWNSAIYAGYTF. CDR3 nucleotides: TGTGCCTGGAATTCCGCCATCTATGCGGGCTACACCTTC.

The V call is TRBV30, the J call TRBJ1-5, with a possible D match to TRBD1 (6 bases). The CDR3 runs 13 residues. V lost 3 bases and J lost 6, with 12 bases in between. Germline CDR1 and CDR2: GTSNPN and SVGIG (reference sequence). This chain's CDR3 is CAWSHRDLQPQHF. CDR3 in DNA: TGTGCCTGGAGCCACAGGGACCTTCAGCCCCAGCATTTT.

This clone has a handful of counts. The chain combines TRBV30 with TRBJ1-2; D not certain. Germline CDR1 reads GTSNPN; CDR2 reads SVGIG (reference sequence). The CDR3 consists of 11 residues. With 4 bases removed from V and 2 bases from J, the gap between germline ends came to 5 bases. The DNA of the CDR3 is TGTGCCTGGATGCTGAACTATGGCTACACCTTC. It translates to CAWMLNYGYTF.

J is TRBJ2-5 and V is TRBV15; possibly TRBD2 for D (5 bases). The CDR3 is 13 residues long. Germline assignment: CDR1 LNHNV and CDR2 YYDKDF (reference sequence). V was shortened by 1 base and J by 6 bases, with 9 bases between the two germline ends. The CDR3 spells CATSRGSGKTQYF. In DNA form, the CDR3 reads TGTGCCACCAGCAGAGGATCGGGGAAGACCCAGTACTTC.

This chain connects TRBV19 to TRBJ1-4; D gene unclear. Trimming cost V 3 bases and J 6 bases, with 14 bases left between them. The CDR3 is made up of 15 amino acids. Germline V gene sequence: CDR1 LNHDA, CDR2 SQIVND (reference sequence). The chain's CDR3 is CASSIGDYGDEKLFF. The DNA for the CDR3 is TGTGCCAGTAGTATCGGCGATTATGGGGATGAAAAACTGTTTTTT. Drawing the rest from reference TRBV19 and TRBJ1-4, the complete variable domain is DGGITQSPKYLFRKEGQNVTLSCEQNLNHDAMYWYRQDPGQGLRLIYYSQIVNDFQKGDIAEGYSVSREKKESFPLTVTSAQKNPTAFYLCASSIGDYGDEKLFFGSGTQLSVL.

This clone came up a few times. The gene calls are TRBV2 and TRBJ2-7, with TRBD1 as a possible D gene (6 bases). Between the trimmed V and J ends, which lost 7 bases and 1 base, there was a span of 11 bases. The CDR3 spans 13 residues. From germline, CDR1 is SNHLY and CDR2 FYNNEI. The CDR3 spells CASTKQGSYEQYF. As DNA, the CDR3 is TGTGCCAGCACCAAACAGGGTTCCTACGAGCAGTACTTC.

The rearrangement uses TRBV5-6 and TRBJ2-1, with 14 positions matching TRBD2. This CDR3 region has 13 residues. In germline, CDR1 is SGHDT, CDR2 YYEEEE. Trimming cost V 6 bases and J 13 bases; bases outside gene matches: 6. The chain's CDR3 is CASKSGTSGGQFF. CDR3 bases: TGTGCCAGCAAATCCGGGACTAGCGGGGGCCAGTTCTTC.

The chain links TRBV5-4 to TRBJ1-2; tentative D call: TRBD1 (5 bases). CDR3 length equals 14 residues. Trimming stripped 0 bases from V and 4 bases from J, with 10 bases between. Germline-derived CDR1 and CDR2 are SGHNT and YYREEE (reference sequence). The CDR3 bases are TGTGCCAGCAGCTTGGGGGACGTCGTCTATGGCTACACCTTC. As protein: CASSLGDVVYGYTF.

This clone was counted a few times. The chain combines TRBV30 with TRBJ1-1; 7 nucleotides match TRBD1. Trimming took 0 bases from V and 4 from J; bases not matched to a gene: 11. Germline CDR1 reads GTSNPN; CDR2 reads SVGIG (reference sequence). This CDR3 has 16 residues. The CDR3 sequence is CAWSVRSGPGGTEAFF. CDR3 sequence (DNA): TGTGCCTGGAGTGTACGGTCAGGGCCAGGGGGCACTGAAGCTTTCTTT.

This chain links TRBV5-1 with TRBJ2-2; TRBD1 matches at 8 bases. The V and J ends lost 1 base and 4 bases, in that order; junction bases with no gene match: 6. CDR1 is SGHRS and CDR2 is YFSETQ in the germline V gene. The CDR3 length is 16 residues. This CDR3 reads CASSLRTGTSTGELFF. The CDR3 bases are TGCGCCAGCAGCTTGAGGACAGGGACGTCCACCGGGGAGCTGTTTTTT.

In nucleotides, the CDR3 is TGTGCCAGCAGCGGACGCAATCAGCCCCAGCATTTT. Amino acids: CASSGRNQPQHF. V and J are TRBV28 and TRBJ1-5; D gene ambiguous. Per germline, CDR1 MDHEN and CDR2 SYDVKM. The germline V and J ends were trimmed by 6 bases and 2 bases, with 5 bases remaining between them. The CDR3 is 12 residues long.

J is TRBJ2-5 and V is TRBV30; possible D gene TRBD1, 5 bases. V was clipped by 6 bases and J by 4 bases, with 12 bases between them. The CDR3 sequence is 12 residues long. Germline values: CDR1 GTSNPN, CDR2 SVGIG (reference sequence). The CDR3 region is CACHKRGETQYF. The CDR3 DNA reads TGTGCCTGTCATAAAAGGGGAGAGACCCAGTACTTC.

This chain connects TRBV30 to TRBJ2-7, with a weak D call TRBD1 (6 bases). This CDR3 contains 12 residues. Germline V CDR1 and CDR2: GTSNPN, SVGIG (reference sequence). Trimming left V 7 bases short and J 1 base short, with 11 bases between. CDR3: CAFDTGSYEQYF. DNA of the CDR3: TGTGCCTTTGACACAGGGTCCTACGAGCAGTACTTC.

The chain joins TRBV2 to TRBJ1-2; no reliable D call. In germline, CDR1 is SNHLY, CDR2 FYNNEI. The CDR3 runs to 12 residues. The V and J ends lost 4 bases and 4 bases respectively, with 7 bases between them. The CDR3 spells CASSVSGYGYTF. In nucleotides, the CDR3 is TGTGCCAGCAGTGTATCGGGCTATGGCTACACCTTC.

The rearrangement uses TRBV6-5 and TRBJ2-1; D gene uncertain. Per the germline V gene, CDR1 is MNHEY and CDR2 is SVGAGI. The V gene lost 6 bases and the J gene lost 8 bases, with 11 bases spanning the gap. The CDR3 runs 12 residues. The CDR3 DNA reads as TGTGCCAGCAGAGAAAATTTCGATGAGCAGTTCTTC. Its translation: CASRENFDEQFF.

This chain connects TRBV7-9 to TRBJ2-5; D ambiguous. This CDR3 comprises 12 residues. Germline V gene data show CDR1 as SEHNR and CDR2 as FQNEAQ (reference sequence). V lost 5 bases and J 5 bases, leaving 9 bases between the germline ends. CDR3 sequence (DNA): TGTGCCAGCAGCACCGAGAGGGAGACCCAGTACTTC. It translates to CASSTERETQYF.

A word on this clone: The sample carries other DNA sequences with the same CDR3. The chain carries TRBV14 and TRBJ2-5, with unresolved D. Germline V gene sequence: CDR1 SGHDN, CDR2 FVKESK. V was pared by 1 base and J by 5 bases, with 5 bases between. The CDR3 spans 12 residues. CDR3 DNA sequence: TGTGCCAGCAGCCAAGTTTGGGAGACCCAGTACTTC. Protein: CASSQVWETQYF.

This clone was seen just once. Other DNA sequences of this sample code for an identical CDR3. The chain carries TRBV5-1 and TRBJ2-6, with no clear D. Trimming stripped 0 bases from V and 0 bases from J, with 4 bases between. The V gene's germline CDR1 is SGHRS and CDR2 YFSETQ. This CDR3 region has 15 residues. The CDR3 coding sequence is TGCGCCAGCAGCTTGGTTGGCTCTGGGGCCAACGTCCTGACTTTC. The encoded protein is CASSLVGSGANVLTF.

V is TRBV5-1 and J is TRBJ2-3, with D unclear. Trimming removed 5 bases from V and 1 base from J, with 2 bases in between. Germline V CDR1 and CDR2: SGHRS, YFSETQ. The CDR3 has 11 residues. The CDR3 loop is CASRGTDTQYF. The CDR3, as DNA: TGCGCCAGCAGGGGCACAGATACGCAGTATTTT.

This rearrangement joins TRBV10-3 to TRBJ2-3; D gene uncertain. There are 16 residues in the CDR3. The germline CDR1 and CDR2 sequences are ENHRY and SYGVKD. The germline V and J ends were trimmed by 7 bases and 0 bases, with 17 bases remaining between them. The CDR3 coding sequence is TGTGCCATCAAAAGCTCTGACAAGATAAGCACAGATACGCAGTATTTT. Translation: CAIKSSDKISTDTQYF.

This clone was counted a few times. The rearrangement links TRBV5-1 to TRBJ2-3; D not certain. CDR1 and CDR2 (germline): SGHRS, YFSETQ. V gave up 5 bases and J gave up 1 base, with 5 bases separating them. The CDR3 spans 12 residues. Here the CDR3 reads CASRRRTDTQYF. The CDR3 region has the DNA TGCGCCAGCAGACGTCGCACAGATACGCAGTATTTT.

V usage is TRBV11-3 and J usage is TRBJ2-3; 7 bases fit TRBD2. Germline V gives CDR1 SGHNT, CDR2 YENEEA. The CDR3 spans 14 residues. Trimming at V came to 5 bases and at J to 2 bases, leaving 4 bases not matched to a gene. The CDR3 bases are TGTGCCAGCAGCGCCGGGACTAACACAGATACGCAGTATTTT. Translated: CASSAGTNTDTQYF.

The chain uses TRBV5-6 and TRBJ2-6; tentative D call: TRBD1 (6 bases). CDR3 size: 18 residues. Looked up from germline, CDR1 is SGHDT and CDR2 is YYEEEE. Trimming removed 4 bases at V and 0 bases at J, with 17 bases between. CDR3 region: CASSQAGRGLSGANVLTF. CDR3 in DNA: TGTGCCAGCAGCCAGGCGGGCAGGGGCCTCTCTGGGGCCAACGTCCTGACTTTC.